The sequence of this T cell receptor (beta chain) was determined in a study of regulatory T cells in long-lasting Graves disease. Study background: Newly diagnosed Graves' patients had under 3 months of antithyroid drugs.

Noted time point: newly diagnosed GD, antithyroid drugs for less than 3 months. Isolated PBMC RNA provided the starting material for the TCR library. Libraries of TCR beta came from iRepertoire HTBI primers plus Arm-PCR of CDR3 regions. TCRdb reanalysed the multiplex PCR reads using MiXCR and keeps one entry per CDR3 protein. The table lists 500,000 to 700,000 distinct CDR3 sequences, around 15% of them singletons. From germline, CDR1 is MDHEN and CDR2 SYDVKM. J gave up 4 bases and V 7 bases, and 7 bases lay outside the gene matches. CDR3 length: 14 amino acids. This clonotype was seen a handful of times. This sample also appeared in a second study, on T cells in Graves' hyperthyroidism and ophthalmopathy. Turning to that study: Stable hyperthyroidism was separated from ophthalmopathy by a model based on 13 V-J features.

The origin of this receptor is a woman in her 30s with Graves disease. This material consisted of peripheral blood mononuclear cells (PBMCs), taken at new diagnosis, from a patient treated with antithyroid drugs. This chain uses TRBV28 with TRBJ2-7; 10 bases align to TRBD2. This CDR3 is CASTAGLAPYEQYF. CDR3 in DNA: TGTGCCAGCACTGCGGGACTAGCGCCTTACGAGCAGTACTTC.